The clone carrying this T cell receptor (beta chain) came up a few times. The antigen is undetermined. The sample belongs to a study of T cell repertoires in cytomegalovirus infection. Study-wide background: Both CMV infection and a matching HLA type were indicated by public TCR beta signatures.

The study, taken as a whole, reports: The study found HLA-C-restricted CMV-specific TCR beta clonotypes dominating the ex vivo response.

Trimming took off 5 bases at V and 8 bases at J, with 12 bases between the two ends. The CDR3 runs to 13 residues. CDR1 and CDR2 (germline): MNHNY, SVGAGI (reference sequence). TCRdb independently ran MiXCR on the reads; one entry per CDR3 protein. The data contain about 190,000 distinct CDR3 sequences, 28% of them singletons. The chain couples TRBV6-6 to TRBJ1-4; D is unresolved. The sequence was obtained from a human donor in good health (CMV status not recorded). Some clones in this sample may be carry-over from other donors' samples. Sequenced: PBMCs. The CDR3 spells CASSGGFPEKLFF. CDR3 in DNA: TGTGCCAGCAGTGGAGGTTTTCCCGAAAAACTGTTTTTT.